This TCR beta chain is from a study of response to subunit inactivated influenza vaccine. Findings and limits, study-wide: Researchers suggested that each seasonal influenza vaccination recruits few new T cells.

The CDR3 runs to 15 residues. V lost 7 bases, J lost 1 base, and 9 bases stayed unmatched. Germline V gene sequence: CDR1 MDHEN, CDR2 SYDVKM. With respect to this clonotype: Its antigen is unidentified.

TCRdb reanalysed the RT-PCR reads using MiXCR and keeps one entry per CDR3 protein. Among roughly 780,000 distinct CDR3 sequences, less than 20% were seen once, and the ten largest hold roughly a tenth. The source of this sequence is a man aged 45-65 years who received an inactivated influenza vaccine. Here the sequenced sample was PBMCs from blood, taken roughly 5 days after vaccination. The V and J genes are TRBV28 and TRBJ1-1, with 7 nucleotides matching TRBD1. This CDR3 is CASNAPGQKNTEAFF. Here the CDR3 DNA reads TGTGCCAGCAATGCACCGGGACAGAAGAACACTGAAGCTTTCTTT.